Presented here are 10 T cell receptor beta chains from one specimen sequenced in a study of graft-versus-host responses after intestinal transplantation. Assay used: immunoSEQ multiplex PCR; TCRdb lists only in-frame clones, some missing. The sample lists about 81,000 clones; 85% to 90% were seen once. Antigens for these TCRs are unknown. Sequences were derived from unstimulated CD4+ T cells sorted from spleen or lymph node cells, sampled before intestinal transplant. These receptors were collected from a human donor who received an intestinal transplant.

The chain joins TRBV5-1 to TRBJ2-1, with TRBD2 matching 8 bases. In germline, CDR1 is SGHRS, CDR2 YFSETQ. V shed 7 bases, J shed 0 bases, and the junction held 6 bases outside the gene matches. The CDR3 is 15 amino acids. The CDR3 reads CASREGGLSYNEQFF. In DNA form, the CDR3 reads TGCGCCAGCCGGGAGGGGGGGCTCTCCTACAATGAGCAGTTCTTC.

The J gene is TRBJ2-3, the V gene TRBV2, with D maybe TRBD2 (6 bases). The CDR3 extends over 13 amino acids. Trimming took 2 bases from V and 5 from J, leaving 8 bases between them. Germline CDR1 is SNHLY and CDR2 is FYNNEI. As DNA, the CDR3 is TGTGCCAGCAGTGAACAGGGAGGAGATACGCAGTATTTT. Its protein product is CASSEQGGDTQYF. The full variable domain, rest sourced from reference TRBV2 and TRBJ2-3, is EPEVTQTPSHQVTQMGQEVILRCVPISNHLYFYWYRQILGQKVEFLVSFYNNEISEKSEIFDDQFSVERPDGSNFTLKIRSTKLEDSAMYFCASSEQGGDTQYFGPGTRLTVL.

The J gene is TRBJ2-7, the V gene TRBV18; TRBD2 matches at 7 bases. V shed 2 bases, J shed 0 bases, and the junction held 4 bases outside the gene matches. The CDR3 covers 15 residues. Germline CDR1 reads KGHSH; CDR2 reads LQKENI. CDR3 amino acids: CASSPRAGSSYEQYF. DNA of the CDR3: TGTGCCAGCTCACCAAGAGCGGGGAGCTCCTACGAGCAGTACTTC.

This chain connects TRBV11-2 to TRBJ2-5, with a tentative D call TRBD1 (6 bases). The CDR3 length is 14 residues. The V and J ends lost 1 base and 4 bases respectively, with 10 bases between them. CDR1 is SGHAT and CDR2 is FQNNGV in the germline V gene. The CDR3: CASSLVGRGETQYF. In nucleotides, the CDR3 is TGTGCCAGCAGCTTAGTAGGCAGGGGAGAGACCCAGTACTTC. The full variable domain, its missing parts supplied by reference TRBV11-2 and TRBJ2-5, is EAGVAQSPRYKIIEKRQSVAFWCNPISGHATLYWYQQILGQGPKLLIQFQNNGVVDDSQLPKDRFSAERLKGVDSTLKIQPAKLEDSAVYLCASSLVGRGETQYFGPGTRLLVL.

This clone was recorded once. In DNA form, the CDR3 reads TGTGCTAGTAGGGGGAGGGCCATCAATGAGCAGTTCTTC. Its protein product is CASRGRAINEQFF. The chain is built from TRBV6-1 and TRBJ2-1, with D perhaps TRBD2 (7 bases). CDR1 is MNHNS, CDR2 SASEGT, per germline. This CDR3 is 13 amino acids long.

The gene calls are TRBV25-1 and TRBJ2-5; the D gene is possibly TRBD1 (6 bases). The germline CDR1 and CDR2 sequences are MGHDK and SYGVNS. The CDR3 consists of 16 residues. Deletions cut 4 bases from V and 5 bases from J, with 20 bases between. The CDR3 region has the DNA TGTGCCAGCAGTGTGCTTTCAGGGGATGGTCAGGAGACCCAGTACTTC. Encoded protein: CASSVLSGDGQETQYF.

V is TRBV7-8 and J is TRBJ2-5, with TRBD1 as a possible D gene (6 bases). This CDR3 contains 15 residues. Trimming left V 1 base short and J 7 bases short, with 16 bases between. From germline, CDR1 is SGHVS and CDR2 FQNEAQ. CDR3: CASSLENRAVGTQYF. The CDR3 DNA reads TGTGCCAGCAGCTTAGAAAACAGGGCGGTCGGGACCCAGTACTTC.

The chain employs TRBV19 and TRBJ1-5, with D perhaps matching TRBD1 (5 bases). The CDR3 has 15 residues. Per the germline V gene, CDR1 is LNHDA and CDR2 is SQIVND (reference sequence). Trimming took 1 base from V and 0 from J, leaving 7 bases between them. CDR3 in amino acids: CASSIGQYSNQPQHF. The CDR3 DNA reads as TGTGCCAGTAGTATAGGACAGTATAGCAATCAGCCCCAGCATTTT.

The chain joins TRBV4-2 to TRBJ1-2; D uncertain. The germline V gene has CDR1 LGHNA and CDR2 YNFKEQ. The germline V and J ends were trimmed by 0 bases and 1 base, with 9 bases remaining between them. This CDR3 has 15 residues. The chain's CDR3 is CASSQEVRNNYGYTF. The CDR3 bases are TGTGCCAGCAGCCAAGAAGTGAGGAATAACTATGGCTACACCTTC.

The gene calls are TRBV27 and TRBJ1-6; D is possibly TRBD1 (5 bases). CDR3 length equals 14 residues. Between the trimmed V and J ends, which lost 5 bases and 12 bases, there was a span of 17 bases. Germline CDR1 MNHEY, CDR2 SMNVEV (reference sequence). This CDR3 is CASSTGRAGGPLHF. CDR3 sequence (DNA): TGTGCCAGCAGTACGGGACGGGCGGGGGGACCCCTCCACTTT.